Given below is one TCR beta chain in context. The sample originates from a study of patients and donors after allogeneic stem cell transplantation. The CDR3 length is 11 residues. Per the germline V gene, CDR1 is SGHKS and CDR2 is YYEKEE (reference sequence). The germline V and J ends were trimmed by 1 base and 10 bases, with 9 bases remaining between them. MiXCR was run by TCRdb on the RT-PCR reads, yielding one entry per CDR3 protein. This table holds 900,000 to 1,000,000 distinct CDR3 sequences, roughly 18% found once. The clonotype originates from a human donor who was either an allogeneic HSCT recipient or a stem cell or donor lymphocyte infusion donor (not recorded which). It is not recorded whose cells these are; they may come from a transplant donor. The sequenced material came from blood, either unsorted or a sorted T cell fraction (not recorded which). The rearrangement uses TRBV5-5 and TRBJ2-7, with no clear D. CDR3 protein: CASSLKDRQYF. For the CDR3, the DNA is TGTGCCAGCAGCTTGAAGGATAGACAGTACTTC.